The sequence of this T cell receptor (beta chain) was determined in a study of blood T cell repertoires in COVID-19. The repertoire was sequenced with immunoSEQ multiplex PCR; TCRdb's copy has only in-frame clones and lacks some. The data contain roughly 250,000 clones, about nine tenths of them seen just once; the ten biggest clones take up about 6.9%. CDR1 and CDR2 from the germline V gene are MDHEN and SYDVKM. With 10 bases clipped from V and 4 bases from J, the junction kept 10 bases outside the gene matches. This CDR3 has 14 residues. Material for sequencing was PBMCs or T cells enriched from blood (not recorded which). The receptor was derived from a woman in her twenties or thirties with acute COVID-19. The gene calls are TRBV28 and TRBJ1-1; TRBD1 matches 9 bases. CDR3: CATLDGQGITEAFF. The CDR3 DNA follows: TGTGCCACCCTAGACGGACAGGGGATCACTGAAGCTTTCTTT.